The entry below describes one T cell receptor beta chain. Its target is unknown. Libraries were prepared by immunoSEQ multiplex PCR; TCRdb keeps only in-frame clonotypes and omits some of them. The sample carries about 64,000 clones, over 75% recorded once. This record belongs to a study of Tregs in tolerant kidney transplant recipients. Study-wide findings and caveats: Antigen-driven expansion was suggested because donor-specific Tregs expanded more than all Tregs in tolerant patients. No direct test of biological reproducibility was done here. Changing PCR primers prevented nucleotide comparison between some patients' samples.

The nonmyeloablative bone marrow transplants came from related graft donors, with transient mixed chimerism. Unstimulated regulatory T cells (CD4+CD25+CD127-), CD4+CD25- non-regulatory cells, CD4 and CD8 cells were FACS-sorted from thawed PBMCs. Sequenced here: CD4+ T cells from blood (PBMCs), sampled 6 months after the transplant. This receptor was taken from a human patient who received a combined kidney and bone marrow transplant. Some T cells may trace back to the graft donor.

For the CDR3, the DNA is TGTGCCAGCTCACCAGGGAGACACACCGGGGAGCTGTTTTTT. Protein sequence: CASSPGRHTGELFF. This rearrangement joins TRBV18 to TRBJ2-2; TRBD2 might be the D (5 bases). CDR1 KGHSH and CDR2 LQKENI come from the germline V gene. Trimming stripped 2 bases from V and 3 bases from J, with 7 bases between. The CDR3 loop spans 14 amino acids. Full variable domain (remainder filled in from reference TRBV18 and TRBJ2-2): NAGVMQNPRHLVRRRGQEARLRCSPMKGHSHVYWYRQLPEEGLKFMVYLQKENIIDESGMPKERFSAEFPKEGPSILRIQQVVRGDSAAYFCASSPGRHTGELFFGEGSRLTVL.